The clone carrying this TCR beta chain was picked up a small number of times. Its antigen is unidentified. The data stem from a study of cytomegalovirus exposure and HLA in healthy donors. Whole-study results and caveats: Common viral pathogens seemed to be connected with several of the most significant clusters, according to a later analysis.

The CDR3 has 14 amino acids. The trim removed 8 bases at V and 6 bases at J, leaving 8 bases unmatched. Germline V gene lookup returns CDR1 MNHNY and CDR2 SVGAGI (reference sequence). The study ran its PCR with 60 Vbeta and 13 Jbeta primers. Clones were read by immunoSEQ multiplex PCR, and TCRdb kept only the in-frame ones, dropping some. The data contain approximately 82,000 clones, roughly 9.1% of them seen just once; the ten biggest clones take up about 25%. The specimen was PBMCs. The chain employs TRBV6-6 and TRBJ1-2, with TRBD1 matching 11 bases. The TCR sequence derives from a man aged 55 to 70 in good health and CMV-seropositive. In nucleotides, the CDR3 is TGTGCCAGCTCATGGACAGGGGGCACAGATGGCTACACCTTC. It yields the protein CASSWTGGTDGYTF.